The next 29 T cell receptor beta chains were all read from a single sample in a study of blood T cell repertoires in COVID-19. Libraries were prepared by immunoSEQ multiplex PCR; TCRdb keeps only in-frame clonotypes and omits some of them. This sample has 360,000 or so clones, with about 88% found just once. Specimen: PBMCs or T cells enriched from blood (not recorded which). Receptor source: a woman in her 30s who had been exposed to COVID-19.

As DNA, the CDR3 is TGTGCCAGCAAGCCAGGCCGTAACCAAGAGACCCAGTACTTC. It specifies CASKPGRNQETQYF. This sequence joins TRBV6-6 and TRBJ2-5; unclear D gene. V lost 7 bases, J lost 0 bases, and 12 bases lay in between. The CDR3 runs to 14 residues. The germline CDR1 and CDR2 sequences are MNHNY and SVGAGI (reference sequence).

This rearrangement joins TRBV11-3 to TRBJ1-1, with TRBD1 as a possible D gene (6 bases). Trimming removed 3 bases from V and 2 bases from J, with 10 bases in between. CDR3 length: 14 residues. Per the germline V gene, CDR1 is SGHNT and CDR2 is YENEEA. Here the CDR3 reads CASSFQGINTEAFF. DNA for the CDR3: TGTGCCAGCAGCTTCCAGGGGATAAACACTGAAGCTTTCTTT.

This chain connects TRBV10-1 to TRBJ2-7; D gene ambiguous. CDR3 length: 14 amino acids. V lost 2 bases and J lost 0, with 8 bases in between. Germline CDR1 WNHNN, CDR2 SYGVQD (reference sequence). In DNA, the CDR3 is TGCGCCAGCAGTGAGGAACTAACCTCCTACGAGCAGTACTTC. Protein product: CASSEELTSYEQYF.

Written as DNA, the CDR3 is TGTGCCAGCAGCTTAGCTCCGGGACAGGGCTACGAGCAGTACTTC. Amino acid sequence: CASSLAPGQGYEQYF. The chain links TRBV7-6 to TRBJ2-7; TRBD1 matches at 9 bases. The trim removed 0 bases at V and 3 bases at J, leaving 3 bases unmatched. Germline V gives CDR1 SGHVS, CDR2 FNYEAQ. The CDR3 is 15 residues long.

The rearrangement links TRBV11-1 to TRBJ2-2, with 8 bases fitting TRBD1. From germline, CDR1 is SGHAT and CDR2 FQDESV (reference sequence). Losses at the gene ends were 1 base for V and 4 bases for J; bases not matched to a gene: 5. This CDR3 region has 16 residues. CDR3 loop: CASSLGRGPGTGELFF. CDR3 sequence (DNA): TGTGCCAGCAGCTTAGGCAGGGGGCCGGGCACCGGGGAGCTGTTTTTT.

The chain recombines TRBV12-3 or TRBV12-4 with TRBJ1-5, with D tentatively TRBD1 (6 bases). The V and J ends lost 5 bases and 6 bases respectively, with 8 bases between them. The CDR3 loop spans 12 amino acids. CDR3 bases: TGTGCCAGCAGTCCACAGGGTCAGCCCCAGCATTTT. Translation gives CASSPQGQPQHF.

The gene calls are TRBV11-2 and TRBJ1-3; D is ambiguous. Germline loops: CDR1 SGHAT, CDR2 FQNNGV. The ends were cut back, 1 base at V and 9 bases at J, with 13 bases in the middle. This CDR3 spans 14 amino acids. The CDR3 DNA reads as TGTGCCAGCAGCTTAGTGGCGGGATCGGTCACCATATATTTT. Translating it yields CASSLVAGSVTIYF.

This rearrangement joins TRBV11-3 to TRBJ2-2, with TRBD1 as a possible D gene (6 bases). The CDR3 sequence is 14 residues long. V was clipped by 1 base and J by 5 bases, with 8 bases between them. Per the germline V gene, CDR1 is SGHNT and CDR2 is YENEEA. CDR3 DNA: TGTGCCAGCAGCTTAGGAACAGGGACCGGGGAGCTGTTTTTT. As protein: CASSLGTGTGELFF.

The chain is built from TRBV7-8 and TRBJ1-6, with a possible D match to TRBD1 (6 bases). Germline V gives CDR1 SGHVS, CDR2 FQNEAQ. The V end was cut by 3 bases, the J end by 2 bases, with 14 bases between. CDR3 length: 17 amino acids. Here the CDR3 reads CASSFESGTTYNSPLHF. DNA of the CDR3: TGTGCCAGCAGCTTTGAGTCCGGGACAACCTATAATTCACCCCTCCACTTT.

The V and J genes are TRBV27 and TRBJ1-5; the match to TRBD1 covers 7 bases. The trim removed 4 bases at V and 3 bases at J, leaving 6 bases unmatched. CDR1 is MNHEY, CDR2 SMNVEV, per germline (reference sequence). The CDR3 consists of 15 residues. The CDR3 region has the DNA TGTGCCAGCAGTTCTCTAGACAGGGTCAATCAGCCCCAGCATTTT. Its translation: CASSSLDRVNQPQHF.

The chain has TRBV7-2 and TRBJ2-7; D not certain. Germline V gene sequence: CDR1 SGHTA, CDR2 FQGNSA. CDR3 size: 13 residues. Trimming pared 5 bases from V and 6 bases from J, leaving 14 bases between. The CDR3 DNA reads as TGTGCCAGCAGCCCCCAGAGCGTAGGCGAGCAGTACTTC. Translating it yields CASSPQSVGEQYF.

This chain joins TRBV28 and TRBJ2-5; D perhaps matches TRBD2 (6 bases). The ends were cut back, 6 bases at V and 5 bases at J, with 19 bases in the middle. Germline values: CDR1 MDHEN, CDR2 SYDVKM. This CDR3 region has 15 residues. DNA for the CDR3: TGTGCCAGCAGGCCGGGAGCGGTCGGCGGTGAGACCCAGTACTTC. It is translated as CASRPGAVGGETQYF. The whole variable domain, remainder taken from reference TRBV28 and TRBJ2-5, is DVKVTQSSRYLVKRTGEKVFLECVQDMDHENMFWYRQDPGLGLRLIYFSYDVKMKEKGDIPEGYSVSREKKERFSLILESASTNQTSMYLCASRPGAVGGETQYFGPGTRLLVL.

The chain is built from TRBV7-2 and TRBJ1-1, with D perhaps TRBD1 (6 bases). The CDR3 has 15 residues. Trimming pared 4 bases from V and 3 bases from J, leaving 15 bases between. Germline CDR1 and CDR2: SGHTA and FQGNSA. CDR3 nucleotides: TGTGCCAGCAGCTGGCCTCAGGGGAGGGACACTGAAGCTTTCTTT. It codes for CASSWPQGRDTEAFF. Full variable domain (outside the CDR3, taken from reference TRBV7-2 and TRBJ1-1): GAGVSQSPSNKVTEKGKDVELRCDPISGHTALYWYRQSLGQGLEFLIYFQGNSAPDKSGLPSDRFSAERTGGSVSTLTIQRTQQEDSAVYLCASSWPQGRDTEAFFGQGTRLTVV.

The chain carries TRBV14 and TRBJ2-7; D not resolved. CDR3 length equals 16 residues. V lost 4 bases and J 0 bases, leaving 16 bases between the germline ends. Looked up from germline, CDR1 is SGHDN and CDR2 is FVKESK. In DNA, the CDR3 is TGTGCCAGCAGCCGCTCCGGGTCCCTGCCCTCCTACGAGCAGTACTTC. Translating gives CASSRSGSLPSYEQYF. The full variable domain, in which reference TRBV14 and TRBJ2-7 provide the parts outside the CDR3, is EAGVTQFPSHSVIEKGQTVTLRCDPISGHDNLYWYRRVMGKEIKFLLHFVKESKQDESGMPNNRFLAERTGGTYSTLKVQPAELEDSGVYFCASSRSGSLPSYEQYFGPGTRLTVT.

The rearrangement links TRBV10-1 to TRBJ2-7; D is possibly TRBD2 (5 bases). Germline CDR1 and CDR2: WNHNN and SYGVQD (reference sequence). CDR3 length: 14 amino acids. V was pared by 5 bases and J by 3 bases, with 14 bases between. The CDR3 bases are TGCGCCAGCAGTTTCGGGGTTTCAAGCTACGAGCAGTACTTC. It encodes CASSFGVSSYEQYF.

The chain employs TRBV18 and TRBJ2-5; tentative D call: TRBD2 (6 bases). Looked up from germline, CDR1 is KGHSH and CDR2 is LQKENI. V was pared by 3 bases and J by 2 bases, with 13 bases between. The CDR3 sequence is 15 residues long. The CDR3 DNA is TGTGCCAGCTCACCGCGGGACGGACTACAAGAGACCCAGTACTTC. This gives the protein CASSPRDGLQETQYF. The whole variable domain, filled in from reference TRBV18 and TRBJ2-5, reads NAGVMQNPRHLVRRRGQEARLRCSPMKGHSHVYWYRQLPEEGLKFMVYLQKENIIDESGMPKERFSAEFPKEGPSILRIQQVVRGDSAAYFCASSPRDGLQETQYFGPGTRLLVL.

The chain joins TRBV2 to TRBJ2-1, with 9 bases aligning to TRBD2. CDR3 size: 17 residues. The trim removed 4 bases at V and 9 bases at J, leaving 16 bases unmatched. Germline V CDR1 and CDR2: SNHLY, FYNNEI. For the CDR3, the DNA is TGTGCCAGCAGTGTAGGGGATAGCGGGAGAATGGCTGGTGAGCAGTTCTTC. Amino acid sequence: CASSVGDSGRMAGEQFF.

This clone was observed a single time. J is TRBJ2-7 and V is TRBV5-1; 9 bases line up with TRBD1. V was pared by 0 bases and J by 6 bases, with 1 base of the junction left unmatched. CDR1 SGHRS and CDR2 YFSETQ come from the germline V gene. The CDR3 is 13 amino acids. The CDR3 bases are TGCGCCAGCAGCTTGGGACAGGGGGTCGAGCAGTACTTC. This translates into CASSLGQGVEQYF.

The table lists this clone with a count of one. This sequence joins TRBV4-1 and TRBJ2-7; 10 nucleotides agree with TRBD1. The CDR3 is 15 amino acids. The V segment lost 4 bases and the J segment 4 bases; nucleotides outside the gene matches: 7. The germline CDR1 and CDR2 sequences are MGHRA and YSYEKL. As DNA, the CDR3 is TGCGCCAGCAGCCGGGGGGACAGGGGCCGTTACGAGCAGTACTTC. Its protein product is CASSRGDRGRYEQYF.

V is TRBV10-3 and J is TRBJ1-6; maybe TRBD1 (6 bases). V was clipped by 9 bases and J by 0 bases, with 9 bases between them. Germline lookup yields CDR1 ENHRY and CDR2 SYGVKD. The CDR3 covers 14 residues. The CDR3 loop reads CAIGGSSYNSPLHF. The CDR3 nucleotides read TGTGCCATAGGGGGTAGCTCCTATAATTCACCCCTCCACTTT.

The chain is built from TRBV2 and TRBJ1-5, with D perhaps TRBD1 (6 bases). The CDR3 contains 14 residues. The germline V gene has CDR1 SNHLY and CDR2 FYNNEI. Deletions cut 8 bases from V and 0 bases from J, with 11 bases between. CDR3: CASGRQVSNQPQHF. CDR3 nucleotide sequence: TGTGCCAGCGGGCGACAGGTTAGCAATCAGCCCCAGCATTTT.

The chain employs TRBV19 and TRBJ1-2, with 12 bases lining up with TRBD1. The trim removed 7 bases at V and 2 bases at J, leaving 8 bases unmatched. The CDR3 length is 16 residues. Germline assignment: CDR1 LNHDA and CDR2 SQIVND (reference sequence). CDR3 loop: CASTTGTGGRNYGYTF. Written as DNA, the CDR3 is TGTGCCAGTACCACCGGGACAGGGGGCCGAAACTATGGCTACACCTTC.

CDR3 protein: CASSLLGAGDTEAFF. CDR3 DNA: TGTGCCAGCAGCTTGTTGGGGGCGGGGGACACTGAAGCTTTCTTT. This chain joins TRBV5-5 and TRBJ1-1; D perhaps matches TRBD1 (6 bases). The V end was cut by 1 base, the J end by 3 bases, with 13 bases between. Per germline, CDR1 SGHKS and CDR2 YYEKEE (reference sequence). The CDR3 runs to 15 residues.

The V and J genes are TRBV5-1 and TRBJ1-4; the match to TRBD1 covers 7 bases. CDR1 is SGHRS, CDR2 YFSETQ, per germline. The CDR3 has 14 residues. Trimming removed 5 bases from V and 6 bases from J; junction bases left unmatched: 7. CDR3 bases: TGCGCCAGCAGACCTGGACAGGCGTATGAAAAACTGTTTTTT. This sequence encodes CASRPGQAYEKLFF. Using reference TRBV5-1 and TRBJ1-4 for the parts outside the CDR3, the full variable domain is KAGVTQTPRYLIKTRGQQVTLSCSPISGHRSVSWYQQTPGQGLQFLFEYFSETQRNKGNFPGRFSGRQFSNSRSEMNVSTLELGDSALYLCASRPGQAYEKLFFGSGTQLSVL.

The gene calls are TRBV18 and TRBJ2-1; TRBD2 matches 12 bases. The CDR3 has 16 amino acids. V lost 3 bases and J lost 5; bases outside the gene matches: 5. Germline CDR1 and CDR2: KGHSH and LQKENI. In DNA, the CDR3 is TGTGCCAGCTCACCGACTAGCGGGAGTGATGACAATGAGCAGTTCTTC. Its translation: CASSPTSGSDDNEQFF.

The chain has TRBV5-4 and TRBJ2-1; the D is unclear. The CDR3 is 14 residues long. Looked up from germline, CDR1 is SGHNT and CDR2 is YYREEE (reference sequence). V was pared by 0 bases and J by 4 bases, with 8 bases between. As DNA, the CDR3 is TGTGCCAGCAGCTTGGCACGGAGTTACAATGAGCAGTTCTTC. As protein: CASSLARSYNEQFF.

The chain employs TRBV28 and TRBJ1-2; D uncertain. Between the trimmed V and J ends, which lost 10 bases and 3 bases, there was a span of 18 bases. CDR1 MDHEN and CDR2 SYDVKM come from the germline V gene. The CDR3 length is 14 residues. The CDR3 here is CAIGQRAIYYGYTF. As DNA, the CDR3 is TGTGCCATCGGTCAGAGGGCGATTTACTATGGCTACACCTTC.

The CDR3 is CASSRTWDSRTYEQYF. The CDR3 coding sequence is TGTGCCAGCAGCCGTACCTGGGACAGCCGCACCTACGAGCAGTACTTC. The rearrangement joins TRBV7-8 to TRBJ2-7; 7 bases agree with TRBD1. Per the germline V gene, CDR1 is SGHVS and CDR2 is FQNEAQ. This CDR3 region has 16 residues. V was clipped by 5 bases and J by 2 bases; unmatched bases: 12.

The chain employs TRBV11-2 and TRBJ2-1; the match to TRBD2 covers 12 bases. Trimming removed 5 bases from V and 8 bases from J; junction bases left unmatched: 7. The CDR3 contains 15 residues. The germline V gene has CDR1 SGHAT and CDR2 FQNNGV. This CDR3 reads CASSPRLAGVDEQFF. CDR3 in DNA: TGTGCCAGCAGCCCCCGACTAGCGGGAGTTGATGAGCAGTTCTTC.